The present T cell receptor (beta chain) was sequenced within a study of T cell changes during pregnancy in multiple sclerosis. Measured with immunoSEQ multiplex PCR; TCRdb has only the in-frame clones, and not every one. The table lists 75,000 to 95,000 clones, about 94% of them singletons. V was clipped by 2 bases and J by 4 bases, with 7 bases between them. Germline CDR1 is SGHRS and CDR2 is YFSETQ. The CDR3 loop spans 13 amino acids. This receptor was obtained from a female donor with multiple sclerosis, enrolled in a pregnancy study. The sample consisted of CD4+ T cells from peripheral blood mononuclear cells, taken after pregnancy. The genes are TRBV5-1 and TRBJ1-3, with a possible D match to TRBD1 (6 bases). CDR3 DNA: TGCGCCAGCAGCTTTGACAGGGGAAACACCATATATTTT. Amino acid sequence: CASSFDRGNTIYF. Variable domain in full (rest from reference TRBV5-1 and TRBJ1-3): KAGVTQTPRYLIKTRGQQVTLSCSPISGHRSVSWYQQTPGQGLQFLFEYFSETQRNKGNFPGRFSGRQFSNSRSEMNVSTLELGDSALYLCASSFDRGNTIYFGEGSWLTVV.